This TCR beta chain is from a study of cytomegalovirus exposure and HLA in healthy donors. The study's findings and limits: TRBV6-2, TRBV6-3 and some other V segments were excluded as indistinguishable. Rare TCR sequences predominated, though certain public TCRs were found in many donors. A later analysis associated 15,000 or so TCR beta sequences with HLA alleles at a 0.05 false discovery rate.

The CDR3 is made up of 14 amino acids. Germline V gives CDR1 MNHEY, CDR2 SMNVEV (reference sequence). With 6 bases removed from V and 2 bases from J, the gap between germline ends came to 14 bases. 13 Jbeta primers and 60 Vbeta primers were used for the PCR. Repertoires were generated with immunoSEQ multiplex PCR, while TCRdb's copy carries only in-frame clones and drops some. Its table records 40,000 to 50,000 clones. Worth noting for this clone: Its antigen is as yet unknown.

The genes are TRBV27 and TRBJ2-7; no firm D call. Sample: PBMCs. The receptor's source is a woman aged 30 to 39 in good health and CMV-seronegative. Here the CDR3 DNA reads TGTGCCAGCAGAAGAGGAACGGCTACCTACGAGCAGTACTTC. Its protein is CASRRGTATYEQYF.